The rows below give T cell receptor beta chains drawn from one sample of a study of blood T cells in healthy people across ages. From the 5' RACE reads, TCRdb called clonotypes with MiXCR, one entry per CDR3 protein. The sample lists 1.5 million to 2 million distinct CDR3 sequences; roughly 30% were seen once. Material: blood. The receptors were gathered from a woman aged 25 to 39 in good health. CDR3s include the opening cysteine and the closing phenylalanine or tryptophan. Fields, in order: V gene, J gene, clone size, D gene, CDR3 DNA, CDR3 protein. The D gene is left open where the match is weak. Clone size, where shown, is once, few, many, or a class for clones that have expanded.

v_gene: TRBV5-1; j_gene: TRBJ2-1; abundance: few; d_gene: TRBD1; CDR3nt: TGCGCCAGCAGCTTGGACTCAGGGGGTACCAACAATGAGCAGTTCTTC; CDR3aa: CASSLDSGGTNNEQFF
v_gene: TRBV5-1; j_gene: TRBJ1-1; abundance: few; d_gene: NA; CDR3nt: TGCGCCAGCAGCCGGGAGTTCATGAACACTGAAGCTTTCTTT; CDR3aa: CASSREFMNTEAFF
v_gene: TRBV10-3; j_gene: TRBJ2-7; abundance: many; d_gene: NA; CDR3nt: TGTGCCATCGGACAGCCCTATAGGGAGCAGTACTTC; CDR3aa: CAIGQPYREQYF
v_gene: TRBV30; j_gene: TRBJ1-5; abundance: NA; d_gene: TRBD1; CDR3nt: TGTGCCTGGAGTGGGGACAGGGGGCAGGTAGGAAGCAATCAGCCCCAGCATTTT; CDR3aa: CAWSGDRGQVGSNQPQHF
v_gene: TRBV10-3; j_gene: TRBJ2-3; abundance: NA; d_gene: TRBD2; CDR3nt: TGTGCCATCAGTGAACAAGCGGGGGGGTTCACAGATGCGCAGTATTTT; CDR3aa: CAISEQAGGFTDAQYF
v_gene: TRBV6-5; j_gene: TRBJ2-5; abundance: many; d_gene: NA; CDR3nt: TGTGCCAGCAGTTACTACGTTGGCGGGGGCGAGACCCAGTACTTC; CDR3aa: CASSYYVGGGETQYF
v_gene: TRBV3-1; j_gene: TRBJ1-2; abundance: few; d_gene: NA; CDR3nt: TGTGCCAGCAGCCCCCATAATGGAATAGGGGATTACGGCTACACCTTC; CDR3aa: CASSPHNGIGDYGYTF
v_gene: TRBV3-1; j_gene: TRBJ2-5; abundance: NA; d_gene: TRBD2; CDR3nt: TGTGCCAGCAGCCAATCGCGGGGGGACCAAGAGACCCAGTACTTC; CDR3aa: CASSQSRGDQETQYF
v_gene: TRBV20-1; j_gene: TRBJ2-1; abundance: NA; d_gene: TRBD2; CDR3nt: TGCAGTACTCATACTAGCGGGGCGGGGCAGTTCTTC; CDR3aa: CSTHTSGAGQFF
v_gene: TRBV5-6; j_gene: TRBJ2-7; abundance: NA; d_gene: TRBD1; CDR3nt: TGTGCCAGCAGCGTCGGGACAGATTACGAGCAGTACTTC; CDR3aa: CASSVGTDYEQYF
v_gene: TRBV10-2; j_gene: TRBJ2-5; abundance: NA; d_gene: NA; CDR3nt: TGCGCCAGCAGCCCCTCTGGGGGCGCGGGTAAAGAGACCCAGTACTTC; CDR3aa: CASSPSGGAGKETQYF
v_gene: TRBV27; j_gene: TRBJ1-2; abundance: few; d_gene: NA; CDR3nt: TGTGCCAGCAGTCCAATAACAGGGAAAAGCGGCTACACCTTC; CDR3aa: CASSPITGKSGYTF
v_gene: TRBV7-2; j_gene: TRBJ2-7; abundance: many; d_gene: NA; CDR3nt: TGTGCCAGCAGCCATAGCGGCGATGGGGCCTACGAGCAGTACTTC; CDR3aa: CASSHSGDGAYEQYF
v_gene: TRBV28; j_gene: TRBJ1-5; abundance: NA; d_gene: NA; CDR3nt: TGTGCCAGCACAATCGTGGGGCAGCTTATAAATCAGCCCCAGCATTTT; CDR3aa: CASTIVGQLINQPQHF
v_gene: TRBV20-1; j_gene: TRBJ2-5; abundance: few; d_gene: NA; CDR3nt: TGCAGTGCTAGAGATCAGAGGGGAGAGACCCAGTACTTC; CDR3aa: CSARDQRGETQYF
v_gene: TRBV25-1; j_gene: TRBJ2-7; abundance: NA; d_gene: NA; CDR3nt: TGTGCCAGCAGTCCTAGCCCCGGCGGTTACGGCCTATACGAGCAGTACTTC; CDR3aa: CASSPSPGGYGLYEQYF
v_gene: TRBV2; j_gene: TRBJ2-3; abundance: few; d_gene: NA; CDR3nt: TGTGCCAGCAGTGAAGGAGGAGGGCGCACAGATACGCAGTATTTT; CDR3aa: CASSEGGGRTDTQYF
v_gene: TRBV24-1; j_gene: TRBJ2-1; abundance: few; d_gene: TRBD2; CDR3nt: TGTGCCACCAGTGACAGCGGGACTAGCGGATACAATGAGCAGTTCTTC; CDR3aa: CATSDSGTSGYNEQFF
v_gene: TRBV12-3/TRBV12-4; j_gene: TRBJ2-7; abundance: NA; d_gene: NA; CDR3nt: TGTGCCAGCAGTCCAGAGGTGACGAGCTCCTACAATGAGCAGTACTTC; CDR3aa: CASSPEVTSSYNEQYF
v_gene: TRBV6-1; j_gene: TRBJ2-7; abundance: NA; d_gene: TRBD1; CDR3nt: TGTGCCCTAACAGGGGGCAAGGGTTGGTCCTACGAGCAGTACTTC; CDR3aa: CALTGGKGWSYEQYF
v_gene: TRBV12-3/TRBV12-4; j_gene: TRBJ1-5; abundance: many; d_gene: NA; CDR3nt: TGTGCCAGCTCACTAAACAGGGATCAGCCCCAGCATTTT; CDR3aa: CASSLNRDQPQHF
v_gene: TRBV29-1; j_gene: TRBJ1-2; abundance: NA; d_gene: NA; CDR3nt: TGCAGCGTTGCCAGGAACTATGGCTACACCTTC; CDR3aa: CSVARNYGYTF
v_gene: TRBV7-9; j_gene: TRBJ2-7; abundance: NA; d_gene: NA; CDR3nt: TGTGCCAGCAGCCCCAGGGGGGGTTGGGAGCAGTACTTC; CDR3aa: CASSPRGGWEQYF
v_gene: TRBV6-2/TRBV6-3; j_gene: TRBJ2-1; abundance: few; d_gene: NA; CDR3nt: TGTGCCAGCAGTTATTCGCAGTTACAAGAGACCCAGTTCTTC; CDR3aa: CASSYSQLQETQFF
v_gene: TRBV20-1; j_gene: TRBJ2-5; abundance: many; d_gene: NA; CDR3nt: TGCAGTGCTATAACGGCGGGTGGGGCCAAGACCCAGTACTTC; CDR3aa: CSAITAGGAKTQYF
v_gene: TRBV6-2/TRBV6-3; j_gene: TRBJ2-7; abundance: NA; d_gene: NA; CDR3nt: TGTGCCAGCAGGTTAGCAGGTAACGAGCAGTACTTC; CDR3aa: CASRLAGNEQYF
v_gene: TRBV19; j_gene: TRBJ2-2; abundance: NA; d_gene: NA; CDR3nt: TGTGCCAGTAGTATGGGGGTCACCGGGGAGCTGTTTTTT; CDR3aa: CASSMGVTGELFF
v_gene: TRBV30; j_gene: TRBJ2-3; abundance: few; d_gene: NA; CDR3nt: TGTGCCTGGTATGCCCCGAGAACGCAGTATTTT; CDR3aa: CAWYAPRTQYF